This TCR beta chain is drawn from a study of TIL therapy for anti-PD-1-resistant metastatic lung cancer (dated by TCRdb to about 2021). Some background on the complete study: Enrolled patients had a median age of about 53 years (range 38-75) and a median tumor PD-L1 proportion score of less than 7.5%. Across the cohort, whole-exome sequencing showed a median non-synonymous tumor mutation burden of roughly 1.5 mutations per megabase. Tumor and peripheral blood T cell receptor beta sequencing was used to track clonotypes across tumor, expanded TIL product and serial blood samples. The cohort was composed predominantly of lung adenocarcinoma, with four EGFR-mutant and two ALK-rearranged tumors included, and half of patients were identified as current or former smokers.

The sample's time point, from its label and the paper: pre-treatment sample, taken before nivolumab and TIL therapy. The baseline tumor samples were excised metastases, mostly pleural nodules or supraclavicular lymph nodes, taken from the same resection that was used to grow TIL. Tumors were harvested prior to any PD-1/PD-L1 blockade, after which nivolumab was administered to patients, and lymphodepletion, expanded TIL infusion and IL-2 were given to patients who progressed. A phase I trial run at two centers enrolled adults with stage 4 NSCLC between October 2017 and January 2020. Samples were obtained from a single-arm, open-label phase I trial in which tumor-infiltrating lymphocyte therapy with nivolumab was evaluated in advanced non-small cell lung cancer. Portions of each resected tumor were snap-frozen in liquid nitrogen and were stored at -80 degrees C. Tumor regions of interest were selected on H&E sections by laser-capture macrodissection, were pulverized into roughly 16 mg aliquots, and were extracted with Qiagen Allprep kits.

Counted from cysteine to phenylalanine, this CDR3 has 15 amino acids. Of the read, only the CDR3 DNA is kept; its 45 bases are in frame from base 1. V gives up 4 bases and J gives up 5 bases, and the segment between their germline ends measures 16 bases. Per the germline V gene, SGHDT is the CDR1 and YYEEEE is the CDR2. Overall study results and their limits: Higher clonality and lower diversity were observed in expanded TIL cultures than in baseline intratumoral T cells (median clonality around 5.9% vs 31%, p < 0.0001). The study protocol defined all tumor marker inferences as exploratory. The cohort was highly selected, including more treatment-naive, never-smoker and oncogene-addicted patients than is typical, which limits generalizability. Clonal turnover during TIL culture was high, and many clones enriched in the product were not detected in the baseline tumor, suggesting clonal contraction rather than faithful expansion.

With regard to this clone: Its specific antigen is unknown. Base quality data are lacking; no much larger clone is found one base away.

Using bias-controlled multiplex PCR with the immunoSEQ v3 hsTCRB kit, the TCR beta CDR3 regions were amplified from genomic DNA. TCR libraries were sequenced on an Illumina NextSeq 500 to some 2 million read pairs for survey level or about 5-6.5 million for deep level. Processing in the source paper ran as follows. The immunoSEQ Analyzer software assigned V, D and J genes, filtered out non-productive sequences, and reported clonality. To compare repertoires between infused TIL and blood, productive Simpson clonality was used along with the Morisita overlap index of productive TRB rearrangements. TCRdb's version of the immuneACCESS table is confined to in-frame rearrangements and falls short of the full clone set. An unresolved V gene accounts for under half of the shortfall where checked; the remainder is of unknown origin. The V and J calls and the clone size are those of that table, but D and trimming were determined from the DNA. This sample has 95,000 or so clones in its table, and just over 65% of those were observed once. Over 9.5% of the sample is in the top ten clones.

The sequence is built from TRBV5-6 and TRBJ1-5; TRBD1 is a possible D gene, resting on 6 matching bases. This sample comprised tumor tissue, obtained at baseline. This TCR came from a person between 25 and 80 years old with non-small cell lung cancer. The DNA is as follows: TGTGCCAGCAGCAAACAGGGAACCGTTTATCAGCCCCAGCATTTT. It specifies CASSKQGTVYQPQHF.